This T cell receptor beta chain was captured by sequencing in a study of cytomegalovirus exposure and HLA in healthy donors. The study's findings and limits: In a later analysis, productive TCRs from donors in an Asian-associated ancestry cluster reportedly carried fewer N-insertions than the cohort mean. Associated with cytomegalovirus, according to the listing, were 150 to 200 TCR beta chains.

PCR employed 60 Vbeta and 13 Jbeta primers. Produced via immunoSEQ multiplex PCR; TCRdb's table is partial and in-frame only. The sample lists about 110,000 clones, 55% to 75% seen once, with 5.4% in the top ten. Trimming took 1 base from V and 7 from J, leaving 11 bases between them. The CDR3 runs to 15 residues. Germline assignment: CDR1 SGHTA and CDR2 FQGNSA. Points on this clone: Its antigen is unidentified.

The sequence came from a woman aged 70-85 years in good health and CMV-seropositive. Material: PBMCs. The rearrangement uses TRBV7-2 and TRBJ1-6, with a tentative D call TRBD1 (6 bases). The CDR3 loop is CASSLEQGRNSPLHF. For the CDR3, the DNA is TGTGCCAGCAGCTTAGAACAGGGCAGGAATTCACCCCTCCACTTT.